This TCR beta chain appears in the sequencing data of a study of cytomegalovirus exposure and HLA in healthy donors. At the time of sampling, donors were nominally healthy, though unrecorded immune exposures were likely. Vbeta (60) and Jbeta (13) primers were used in the PCR. Repertoires were generated with immunoSEQ multiplex PCR, while TCRdb's copy carries only in-frame clones and drops some. The sample has 100,000 to 150,000 clones; around 80% are singletons. The sequenced sample consisted of PBMCs. The clonotype comes from a female donor in good health and CMV-seronegative.

The CDR3 protein is CASSVSGTALYYEQYF. For the CDR3, the DNA is TGTGCCAGCAGCGTCTCGGGGACAGCCCTTTACTACGAGCAGTACTTC. This chain joins TRBV9 and TRBJ2-7; 7 positions match TRBD1. Germline lookup yields CDR1 SGDLS and CDR2 YYNGEE. The CDR3 has 16 amino acids. The V segment lost 2 bases and the J segment 3 bases; nucleotides outside the gene matches: 11.